The source of this T cell receptor beta chain is a study of Graves' ophthalmopathy and Graves' hyperthyroidism. Study at large: Hyperthyroidism qualified as stable when ophthalmopathy did not develop within 18 months of follow-up.

Per germline, CDR1 DFQATT and CDR2 SNEGSKA (reference sequence). This CDR3 comprises 13 residues. The ends were cut back, 5 bases at V and 3 bases at J, with 13 bases in the middle. Diagnosis was based on clinical symptoms, serum thyroxine, TRAb, thyroid ultrasound and orbital computed tomography. This clonotype was picked up many times. Its antigen is as yet unknown. Beta-chain TCR CDR3 regions were amplified from RNA transcripts. First-round RT-PCR with HTBI primers preceded a second-round multiplex PCR. MiXCR, applied by TCRdb to the multiplex PCR reads, yields one record per CDR3 protein. Here the sample spans around 1,200,000 distinct CDR3 sequences, about two fifths being singletons. Study findings and constraints: Blood repertoires reportedly contained most expanded thyroid clonotypes above 0.001 frequency.

The chain has TRBV20-1 and TRBJ2-5; unclear D gene. This clonotype originated in an adult man with Graves' hyperthyroidism. The sequenced material came from peripheral blood or thyroid tissue (not recorded which). The CDR3 loop reads CSAGKLSKETQYF. CDR3 DNA: TGCAGTGCTGGGAAACTATCGAAAGAGACCCAGTACTTC.